A selection of T cell receptor beta chains follows, all from one sample in a study of T cell responses to AZD1222 COVID-19 vaccine. Produced via immunoSEQ multiplex PCR; TCRdb's table is partial and in-frame only. This sample yields 120,000 to 150,000 clones, of which about 91% are seen a single time; 9.3% belongs to the top ten. Sequencing was performed on peripheral blood, taken 28 days after the second AZD1222 dose. Every receptor here comes from an adult who received the AZD1222 COVID-19 vaccine. CDR3s include the opening cysteine and the closing phenylalanine or tryptophan. The D gene is left open where the match is weak. Only part of the rows carry a size: once, few, many, or a class if the clone is expanded.

v_gene,abundance,d_gene,j_gene,CDR3aa,CDR3nt
TRBV7-8,-,-,TRBJ2-5,CASSLNGRRQETQYF,TGTGCCAGCAGCTTAAACGGGCGCAGACAAGAGACCCAGTACTTC
TRBV29-1,-,-,TRBJ2-7,CSVEEPGRSYEQYF,TGCAGCGTTGAAGAACCCGGGAGATCCTACGAGCAGTACTTC
TRBV28,-,-,TRBJ1-1,CASRGGPEAFF,TGTGCCAGCAGGGGTGGACCTGAAGCTTTCTTT
TRBV7-9,-,-,TRBJ1-2,CASSQVVRVGYTF,TGTGCCAGCAGCCAGGTGGTGAGGGTTGGCTACACCTTC
TRBV25-1,once,TRBD1,TRBJ2-2,CASSLTGDTGELFF,TGTGCCAGCAGCTTGACAGGGGACACCGGGGAGCTGTTTTTT
TRBV11-2,-,TRBD1,TRBJ1-2,CASSRTGTDYGYTF,TGTGCCAGCAGCCGGACCGGGACAGACTATGGCTACACCTTC
TRBV30,-,-,TRBJ2-7,CAWEDQTYEQYF,TGTGCCTGGGAAGACCAAACCTACGAGCAGTACTTC
TRBV7-2,few,-,TRBJ2-3,CASSLDGFEGDTQYF,TGTGCCAGCAGCTTAGATGGCTTTGAGGGGGATACGCAGTATTTT
TRBV3-1/TRBV3-2,-,-,TRBJ2-1,CASSPDSPTQFF,TGTGCCAGCAGCCCGGACAGCCCTACGCAGTTCTTC
TRBV5-4,-,-,TRBJ2-7,CASSLGVQGSYEQYF,TGTGCCAGCAGCTTGGGTGTTCAGGGATCCTACGAGCAGTACTTC
TRBV5-8,-,-,TRBJ2-7,CASSFGGMGEQYF,TGTGCCAGCAGCTTCGGCGGGATGGGCGAGCAGTACTTC
TRBV19,-,-,TRBJ1-6,CASSKDSNSPLHF,TGTGCCAGTAGTAAGGACAGTAATTCACCCCTCCACTTT
TRBV9,few,TRBD1,TRBJ1-5,CASSVRQGCSNQPQHF,TGTGCCAGCAGCGTGAGACAGGGGTGTAGCAATCAGCCCCAGCATTTT
TRBV5-6,-,TRBD1,TRBJ1-4,CASSSPTGESEKLFF,TGTGCCAGCAGCTCCCCGACAGGGGAGAGTGAAAAACTGTTTTTT
TRBV11-3,-,-,TRBJ2-3,CASSFTSGYTDTQYF,TGTGCCAGCAGCTTTACCTCTGGGTACACAGATACGCAGTATTTT
TRBV12-3/TRBV12-4,once,-,TRBJ1-2,CASSLGTYGYTF,TGTGCCAGCAGTCTGGGTACCTATGGCTACACCTTC
TRBV7-2,-,-,TRBJ2-1,CASSLEGHRASNEQFF,TGTGCCAGCAGCTTAGAAGGACATAGGGCTTCCAATGAGCAGTTCTTC
TRBV27,-,-,TRBJ1-1,CASSLGQNTEAFF,TGTGCCAGCAGTTTGGGACAGAACACTGAAGCTTTCTTT
TRBV18,-,-,TRBJ1-2,CASSPRGRTPFANYGYTF,TGTGCCAGCTCACCAAGGGGTCGGACGCCTTTTGCCAACTATGGCTACACCTTC
TRBV27,-,-,TRBJ1-2,CASSLRVNYGYTF,TGTGCCAGCAGTTTGCGGGTGAACTATGGCTACACCTTC
TRBV5-4,-,-,TRBJ1-2,CASSLDPIVTPYGYTF,TGTGCCAGCAGCTTGGATCCGATTGTCACCCCCTATGGCTACACCTTC
TRBV2,-,-,TRBJ2-1,CASNEGSFRYNEQFF,TGTGCCAGCAACGAAGGGAGCTTTCGCTACAATGAGCAGTTCTTC
TRBV5-1,-,-,TRBJ2-5,CASYAFGTQYF,TGCGCCAGCTACGCGTTTGGGACCCAGTACTTC
TRBV7-9,-,-,TRBJ1-1,CASSLSTGTEAFF,TGTGCCAGCAGTCTCTCCACGGGCACTGAAGCTTTCTTT
TRBV7-2,-,TRBD1,TRBJ2-1,CASSGTGLVYNEQFF,TGTGCCAGCAGCGGGACAGGACTGGTATACAATGAGCAGTTCTTC
TRBV14,-,TRBD2,TRBJ2-1,CASSYWTSGVGNEQFF,TGTGCCAGCAGCTACTGGACTAGCGGGGTTGGGAATGAGCAGTTCTTC
TRBV9,-,TRBD1,TRBJ1-2,CASSVGQGLDYGYTF,TGTGCCAGCAGCGTGGGACAGGGTTTGGACTATGGCTACACCTTC
TRBV29-1,-,TRBD1,TRBJ2-3,CSAAGTVGTDTQYF,TGCAGCGCCGCCGGGACAGTGGGGACAGATACGCAGTATTTT